These T cell receptor beta chains were read from a single sample in a study of identical twins. TCRdb passed the 5' RACE reads through MiXCR, listing each CDR3 protein once. The sample includes under 500,000 distinct CDR3 sequences, more than 13% of them seen just once. The same sample was also used in a study of yellow fever vaccine responses in identical twins.

Sequencing input: CD4+ T cells sorted from blood. The receptors were sampled from a woman aged 18-30 years in good health. Both conserved end residues are part of each CDR3. The D gene is left open where the match is weak. Where a row states a size, it is once, few, many or the class of an expanded clone; other rows omit it.

v_call	clone_size	j_call	d_call	cdr3_nt	cdr3_aa
TRBV10-2	many	TRBJ2-7	NA	TGCGCCAGCAGTGACCCACACGAGCAGTACTTC	CASSDPHEQYF
TRBV29-1	many	TRBJ1-1	NA	TGCAGCGTTAATGGGGGGGGGCCGAACACTGAAGCTTTCTTT	CSVNGGGPNTEAFF
TRBV2	NA	TRBJ2-5	TRBD2	TGTGCCAGCGGGACTAGCGGGGGGGCTATCCAAGAGACCCAGTACTTC	CASGTSGGAIQETQYF
TRBV29-1	NA	TRBJ2-5	TRBD2	TGCAGCGTTGAACCGGGACTAGCGGGAGTGGAGACCCAGTACTTC	CSVEPGLAGVETQYF
TRBV5-1	NA	TRBJ2-1	TRBD2	TGCGCCAGCAGCCACGCCGGACTAGCGGGATACTACAATGTGCAGTTCTTC	CASSHAGLAGYYNVQFF
TRBV10-3	few	TRBJ1-5	NA	TGTGCCATCAGTCAACAGGGAGGGAGTCAGCCCCAGCATTTT	CAISQQGGSQPQHF
TRBV5-1	few	TRBJ2-5	NA	TGCGCCAGCAGTAAAGCGACAGGTCGGAGGCAAGAGACCCAGTACTTC	CASSKATGRRQETQYF
TRBV20-1	NA	TRBJ2-1	TRBD2	TGCAGTGCTAGACCTAGCGGATCCTACAATGAGCAGTTCTTC	CSARPSGSYNEQFF
TRBV6-1	few	TRBJ2-6	TRBD2	TGTGCCAGCATCGGGACTAGTGCCGAGTATGGGGCCAACGTCCTGACTTTC	CASIGTSAEYGANVLTF
TRBV18	NA	TRBJ2-3	NA	TGTGCCAGCTCACCACTCCGGGAGAGCTTGAGGGATACGCAGTATTTT	CASSPLRESLRDTQYF
TRBV4-2	NA	TRBJ2-5	NA	TGTGCCAGCAGCCAAGTTCAAGGGGATGAGACCCAGTACTTC	CASSQVQGDETQYF
TRBV3-1	few	TRBJ2-1	TRBD1	TGTGCCAGCAGCCGAAGGGGGACAGACAATGAGCAGTTCTTC	CASSRRGTDNEQFF
TRBV7-2	few	TRBJ2-7	TRBD1	TGTGCCAGCAGCCAGAACTCCGGGACAGGGGCCTACGAGCAGTACTTC	CASSQNSGTGAYEQYF
TRBV28	few	TRBJ2-1	TRBD2	TGTGCCAGCAGTGGGGGTAAGCCTAGCGGGGGGCTTCCGCCCCCTGACAATGAGCAGTTCTTC	CASSGGKPSGGLPPPDNEQFF
TRBV5-5	NA	TRBJ2-7	NA	TGTGCCAGCAGCTTGAACCAGGGAGTTTACGAGCAGTACTTC	CASSLNQGVYEQYF
TRBV5-1	many	TRBJ2-1	TRBD2	TGCGCCAGCGTGGGACTAGCGGGAGGTGAGCAGTTCTTC	CASVGLAGGEQFF
TRBV7-6	NA	TRBJ2-7	NA	TGTGCCAGCAGCCGCCAGGAAGGCTACGAGCAGTACTTC	CASSRQEGYEQYF
TRBV7-2	few	TRBJ2-2	TRBD2	TGTGCCAGCAGACCGGGACTAGCGGGAGGGTGGACGGTGTTTTTT	CASRPGLAGGWTVFF
TRBV7-9	NA	TRBJ2-1	TRBD2	TGTGCCAGCAGCTACGGGACTAGCGGTGGTAATGAGCAGTTCTTC	CASSYGTSGGNEQFF
TRBV12-3/TRBV12-4	NA	TRBJ2-7	NA	TGTGCCAGCAGGGCCGGACAGAACTACGAGCAGTACTTC	CASRAGQNYEQYF
TRBV6-1	few	TRBJ2-3	NA	TGTGCCAGCAGTGGTAAGGAGGCCCGGGATACGCAGTATTTT	CASSGKEARDTQYF
TRBV20-1	NA	TRBJ2-7	NA	TGCAGTGCAGAGGCGATCGGAACCTACGAGCAGTACTTC	CSAEAIGTYEQYF
TRBV5-1	NA	TRBJ1-6	NA	TGCGCCAGCAGCTTGTTGGGCCAGGTGTTGGGTTCACCCCTCCACTTT	CASSLLGQVLGSPLHF
TRBV2	NA	TRBJ2-1	TRBD1	TGTGCCAGCAAAGGGACAGGTCCAAGCTCCTACAATGAGCAGTTCTTC	CASKGTGPSSYNEQFF
TRBV2	few	TRBJ1-6	TRBD1	TGTGCCAGCAGTGAAGCGCGGGACAGTAATTCACCCCTCCACTTT	CASSEARDSNSPLHF
TRBV6-2/TRBV6-3	few	TRBJ1-1	NA	TGTGCCAGCAGTTATTCCGCCCTATCCATGAACACTGAAGCTTTCTTT	CASSYSALSMNTEAFF
TRBV2	few	TRBJ2-4	NA	TGTGCCAGCCGACAAAGTAAAAACATTCAGTACTTC	CASRQSKNIQYF
TRBV29-1	NA	TRBJ2-3	NA	TGCAGCGTGGGGGCGGGGGTACGAACTAGCACAGATACGCAGTATTTT	CSVGAGVRTSTDTQYF
TRBV18	NA	TRBJ2-6	NA	TGTGCCAGCTCACCACTACCTGCTGGGGCCAACGTCCTGACTTTC	CASSPLPAGANVLTF
TRBV27	many	TRBJ1-3	TRBD1	TGTGCCAGCAGTTTATTGGGGACAGCTGGAAACACCATATATTTT	CASSLLGTAGNTIYF
TRBV5-1	few	TRBJ2-7	NA	TGCGCCAGCAGCGAACCCAGCGGCTCCTACGAGCAGTACTTC	CASSEPSGSYEQYF
TRBV10-3	many	TRBJ1-5	NA	TGTGCCATCAGTGAGTCCTTTGAGGGTGGGCCCCAGCATTTT	CAISESFEGGPQHF
TRBV7-9	NA	TRBJ2-1	TRBD2	TGTGCCAGCAGCTTAGACCGACTAGCCCATGAGCAGTTCTTC	CASSLDRLAHEQFF
TRBV9	NA	TRBJ2-3	TRBD2	TGTGCCAGCAGCGTAGTTAGCGGGGGGGCCAAGGATACGCAGTATTTT	CASSVVSGGAKDTQYF
TRBV2	NA	TRBJ2-6	NA	TGTGCCAGCAGTTTATATGGCAGGGGTACCTCTGGGGCCAACGTCCTGACTTTC	CASSLYGRGTSGANVLTF